A selection of T cell receptor beta chains follows, all from one sample in a study of blood T cell repertoires in COVID-19. Method: immunoSEQ multiplex PCR; TCRdb's copy keeps in-frame clones and lacks some. Seen here are around 53,000 clones, 77% observed once, and the top ten hold 43%. Material for sequencing was peripheral blood. Receptor source: a man in his 70s with active or convalescent COVID-19. Both conserved end residues are part of each CDR3. The D gene is left open where the match is weak. A clone size is listed for some rows: how often the clone was seen (once, few, many), or a class if it is expanded.

CASSYSIRRGRTNEKLFF TGTGCCAGCAGTTACTCGATTCGCAGGGGCCGCACTAATGAAAAACTGTTTTTT NA TRBJ1-4 NA TRBV6-2/TRBV6-3
CASSILGRGGDYGYTF TGTGCCAGTAGTATCTTGGGAAGGGGAGGCGATTACGGCTACACCTTC NA TRBJ1-2 NA TRBV19
CAWRARKATNEKLFF TGTGCCTGGAGAGCGCGTAAGGCAACTAATGAAAAACTGTTTTTT NA TRBJ1-4 NA TRBV30
CASSLGQGSYNEQFF TGTGCCAGCAGCCTGGGACAGGGATCCTACAATGAGCAGTTCTTC TRBD1 TRBJ2-1 NA TRBV7-2
CASSIDGGPGGELFF TGTGCCAGTAGTATTGACGGGGGGCCGGGCGGGGAGCTGTTTTTT NA TRBJ2-2 NA TRBV19
CSVEEAPGNTEAFF TGCAGCGTTGAAGAAGCACCTGGGAACACTGAAGCTTTCTTT NA TRBJ1-1 NA TRBV29-1
CAWSGRDRGRSSGNTIYF TGTGCCTGGAGTGGCCGGGACAGGGGCCGGTCCTCTGGAAACACCATATATTTT TRBD1 TRBJ1-3 NA TRBV30
CASSPGTSSRTDTQYF TGTGCCAGCAGCCCTGGGACTAGCAGTCGGACAGATACGCAGTATTTT TRBD2 TRBJ2-3 NA TRBV7-3
CASSKRPDRRSSYNSPLHF TGTGCCAGCAGCAAACGTCCCGACAGGAGAAGCTCCTATAATTCACCCCTCCACTTT NA TRBJ1-6 NA TRBV21-1
CAISVLAGDHEQYF TGTGCCATCAGTGTTCTAGCGGGAGACCACGAGCAGTACTTC TRBD2 TRBJ2-7 NA TRBV10-3
CASSLGQGGGYTF TGTGCCAGCAGTTTGGGGCAGGGAGGTGGCTACACCTTC NA TRBJ1-2 once TRBV12-3/TRBV12-4
CASSSGYNEQFF TGTGCCAGCAGTTCCGGGTACAATGAGCAGTTCTTC NA TRBJ2-1 NA TRBV12-3/TRBV12-4
CASSVGLAVTGELFF TGTGCCAGCAGCGTAGGTCTAGCCGTCACCGGGGAGCTGTTTTTT NA TRBJ2-2 NA TRBV9
CASSPATAINTEAFF TGTGCCAGCTCACCAGCCACCGCGATCAACACTGAAGCTTTCTTT NA TRBJ1-1 NA TRBV18
CASSLESGETQYF TGTGCCAGCAGCTTAGAGTCCGGGGAGACCCAGTACTTC NA TRBJ2-5 NA TRBV7-9
CATSLGGADNQPQHF TGTGCCACCAGTCTGGGGGGGGCGGACAATCAGCCCCAGCATTTT NA TRBJ1-5 NA TRBV24-1
CASSLDQGAGPDTQYF TGTGCCAGCAGCTTAGATCAGGGGGCTGGCCCAGATACGCAGTATTTT TRBD1 TRBJ2-3 NA TRBV7-9
CASRPEGSNEKLFF TGTGCCAGCAGACCAGAGGGTAGCAACGAAAAACTGTTTTTT NA TRBJ1-4 NA TRBV7-9
CASSLAFPRGSNQPQHF TGTGCCAGCAGCTTAGCCTTTCCCCGGGGGAGCAATCAGCCCCAGCATTTT NA TRBJ1-5 NA TRBV11-3
CASLATLMNTEAFF TGTGCCAGCTTGGCAACCCTTATGAACACTGAAGCTTTCTTT NA TRBJ1-1 once TRBV6-5
CASRPYGTSFYNEQFF TGTGCCAGCAGGCCTTACGGGACTAGTTTCTACAATGAGCAGTTCTTC TRBD2 TRBJ2-1 medium-sized TRBV27
CASSSQSLAGNEQFF TGTGCCAGCAGTTCTCAAAGCCTAGCGGGAAATGAGCAGTTCTTC TRBD2 TRBJ2-1 NA TRBV6-1
CASSPGPGEQPQHF TGTGCCAGCTCACCAGGGCCCGGGGAACAGCCCCAGCATTTT NA TRBJ1-5 NA TRBV18
CASSPSGPRSKNIQYF TGTGCCAGCAGCCCCTCAGGCCCCCGATCCAAAAACATTCAGTACTTC NA TRBJ2-4 few TRBV14
CASSSGLRLAGGTQYF TGTGCCAGCAGTTCCGGCCTCCGACTAGCGGGAGGTACGCAGTATTTT TRBD2 TRBJ2-3 NA TRBV27
CASSLRDKDTGELFF TGTGCCAGCAGCCTCCGGGACAAGGACACCGGGGAGCTGTTTTTT NA TRBJ2-2 NA TRBV3-1/TRBV3-2
CASIRGSGGEQFF TGTGCCAGCATTAGAGGATCAGGAGGTGAGCAGTTCTTC NA TRBJ2-1 NA TRBV28
CATASSGLAGGEQYF TGTGCCACCGCATCTTCGGGACTAGCGGGGGGGGAGCAGTACTTC TRBD2 TRBJ2-7 NA TRBV10-3
CATSDRLGGVLNTQYF TGTGCCACCAGTGATCGACTAGGAGGGGTATTAAATACGCAGTATTTT NA TRBJ2-3 NA TRBV24-1
CASSILLLGDNEQFF TGTGCCAGTAGTATACTTCTTCTAGGGGACAATGAGCAGTTCTTC NA TRBJ2-1 NA TRBV19
CAIRAREDTEAFF TGTGCCATCAGGGCCCGCGAGGACACTGAAGCTTTCTTT NA TRBJ1-1 few TRBV10-3
CASSLGAGFDGYTF TGTGCCAGCAGCTTAGGAGCAGGGTTCGATGGCTACACCTTC NA TRBJ1-2 NA TRBV7-9
CAIRGDRPGEKLFF TGTGCCATCAGGGGGGACAGGCCGGGGGAAAAACTGTTTTTT TRBD1 TRBJ1-4 NA TRBV10-3
CASSPWRGTDTQYF TGTGCCAGCTCACCATGGCGAGGGACAGATACGCAGTATTTT NA TRBJ2-3 once TRBV18
CASSPDRGTEAFF TGTGCCAGCAGCCCGGACAGGGGGACTGAAGCTTTCTTT TRBD1 TRBJ1-1 NA TRBV5-6
CAGRRQDGAYGYTF TGTGCCGGCCGTAGACAGGACGGCGCCTATGGCTACACCTTC NA TRBJ1-2 NA TRBV6-5
CASTRDRVNTEAFF TGTGCCAGCACCCGGGACAGGGTGAACACTGAAGCTTTCTTT TRBD1 TRBJ1-1 NA TRBV4-2
CAGTSGGRTDTQYF TGTGCCGGGACTAGCGGGGGTAGGACAGATACGCAGTATTTT TRBD2 TRBJ2-3 NA TRBV6-6
CASSQGRVSTDTQYF TGTGCCAGCAGCCAAGGGCGGGTTAGCACAGATACGCAGTATTTT NA TRBJ2-3 few TRBV4-2
CASSIGGQESNQPQHF TGTGCCAGTAGTATCGGGGGACAGGAGTCTAATCAGCCCCAGCATTTT TRBD1 TRBJ1-5 NA TRBV19
CASTFELTNEKLFF TGCGCCAGCACGTTCGAACTTACTAATGAAAAACTGTTTTTT NA TRBJ1-4 NA TRBV4-1
CASSLEGAGYTF TGTGCCAGCAGCTTGGAGGGGGCGGGCTACACCTTC TRBD1 TRBJ1-2 NA TRBV5-6
CASSLAGAGLAGEQFF TGCGCCAGCAGCTTGGCCGGAGCGGGGCTCGCCGGTGAGCAGTTCTTC TRBD2 TRBJ2-1 NA TRBV5-1
CASSKTGTGEREQYF TGTGCCAGCAGTAAAACCGGGACAGGGGAACGCGAGCAGTACTTC TRBD1 TRBJ2-7 NA TRBV28
CASGVQGFTEAFF TGTGCTAGTGGTGTACAGGGTTTCACTGAAGCTTTCTTT NA TRBJ1-1 NA TRBV12-5
CASFGGAGSGTGELFF TGTGCCAGCTTCGGAGGTGCTGGGAGCGGCACCGGGGAGCTGTTTTTT NA TRBJ2-2 NA TRBV28
CASSIGQVNQPQHF TGTGCCAGTAGTATAGGACAGGTCAATCAGCCCCAGCATTTT NA TRBJ1-5 once TRBV19
CASSLRTTINNEQFF TGTGCCAGCAGCCTTAGGACTACAATTAACAATGAGCAGTTCTTC NA TRBJ2-1 NA TRBV7-9